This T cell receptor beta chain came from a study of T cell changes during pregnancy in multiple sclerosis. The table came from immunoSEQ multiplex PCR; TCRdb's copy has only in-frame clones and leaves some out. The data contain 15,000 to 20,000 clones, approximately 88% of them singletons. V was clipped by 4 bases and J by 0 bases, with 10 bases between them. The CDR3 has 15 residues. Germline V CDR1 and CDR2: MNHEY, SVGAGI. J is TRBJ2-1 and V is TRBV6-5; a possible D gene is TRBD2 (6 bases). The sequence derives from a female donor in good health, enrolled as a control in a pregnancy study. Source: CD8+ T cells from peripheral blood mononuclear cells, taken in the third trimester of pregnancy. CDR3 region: CASSLDGSSYNEQFF. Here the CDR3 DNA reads TGTGCCAGCAGTTTGGACGGGAGCTCCTACAATGAGCAGTTCTTC.